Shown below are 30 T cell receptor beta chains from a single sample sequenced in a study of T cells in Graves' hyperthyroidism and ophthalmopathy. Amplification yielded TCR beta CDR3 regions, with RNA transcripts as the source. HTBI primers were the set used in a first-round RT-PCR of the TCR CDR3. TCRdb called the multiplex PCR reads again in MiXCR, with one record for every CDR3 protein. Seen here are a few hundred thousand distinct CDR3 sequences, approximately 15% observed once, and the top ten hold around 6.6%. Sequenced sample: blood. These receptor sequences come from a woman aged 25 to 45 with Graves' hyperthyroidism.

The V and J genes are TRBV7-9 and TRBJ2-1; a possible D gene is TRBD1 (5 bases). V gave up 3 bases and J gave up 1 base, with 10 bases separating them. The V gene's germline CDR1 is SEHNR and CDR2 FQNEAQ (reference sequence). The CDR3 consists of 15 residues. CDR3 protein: CASSFRVLSYNEQFF. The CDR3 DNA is TGTGCCAGCAGCTTCAGGGTATTGTCCTACAATGAGCAGTTCTTC.

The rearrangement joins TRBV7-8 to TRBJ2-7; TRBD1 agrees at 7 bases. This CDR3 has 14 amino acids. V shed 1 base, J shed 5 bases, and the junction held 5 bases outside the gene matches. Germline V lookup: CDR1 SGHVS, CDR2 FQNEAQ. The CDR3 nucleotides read TGTGCCAGCAGCTTAGTGGCAGGGGGTCACGAGCAGTACTTC. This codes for CASSLVAGGHEQYF.

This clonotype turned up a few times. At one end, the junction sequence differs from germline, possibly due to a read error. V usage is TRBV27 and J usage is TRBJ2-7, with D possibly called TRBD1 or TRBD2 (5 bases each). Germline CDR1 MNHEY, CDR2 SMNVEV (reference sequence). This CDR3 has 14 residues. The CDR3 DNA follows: TGTGCCAGCAGTTTGGACGGGGACGCCTACGAGCGGTACTTC. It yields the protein CASSLDGDAYERYF.

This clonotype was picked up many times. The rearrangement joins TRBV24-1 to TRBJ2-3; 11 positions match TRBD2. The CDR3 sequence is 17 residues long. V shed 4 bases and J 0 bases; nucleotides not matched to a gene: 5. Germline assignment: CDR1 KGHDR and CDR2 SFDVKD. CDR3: CATSDRRTSGSTDTQYF. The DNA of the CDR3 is TGTGCCACCAGTGACCGAAGGACTAGCGGGAGCACAGATACGCAGTATTTT.

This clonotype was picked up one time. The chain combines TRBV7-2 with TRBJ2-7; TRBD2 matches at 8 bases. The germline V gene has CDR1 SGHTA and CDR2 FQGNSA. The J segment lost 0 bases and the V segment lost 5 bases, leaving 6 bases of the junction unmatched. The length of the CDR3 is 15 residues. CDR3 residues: CASSTQRGSSYEQYF. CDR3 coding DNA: TGTGCCAGCAGCACCCAGCGGGGGAGCTCCTACGAGCAGTACTTC.

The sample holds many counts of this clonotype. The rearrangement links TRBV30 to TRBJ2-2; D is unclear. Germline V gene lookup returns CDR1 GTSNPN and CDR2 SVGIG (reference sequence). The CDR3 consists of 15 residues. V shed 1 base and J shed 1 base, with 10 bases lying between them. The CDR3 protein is CAWSDSPGNTGELFF. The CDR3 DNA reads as TGTGCCTGGAGTGATTCTCCGGGGAACACCGGGGAGCTGTTTTTT.

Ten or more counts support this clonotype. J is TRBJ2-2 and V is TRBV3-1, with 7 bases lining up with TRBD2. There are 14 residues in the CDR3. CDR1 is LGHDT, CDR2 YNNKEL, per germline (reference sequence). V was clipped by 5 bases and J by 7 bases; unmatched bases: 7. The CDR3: CASSFYREDGELFF. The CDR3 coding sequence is TGTGCCAGCAGCTTTTACCGGGAGGACGGGGAGCTGTTTTTT.

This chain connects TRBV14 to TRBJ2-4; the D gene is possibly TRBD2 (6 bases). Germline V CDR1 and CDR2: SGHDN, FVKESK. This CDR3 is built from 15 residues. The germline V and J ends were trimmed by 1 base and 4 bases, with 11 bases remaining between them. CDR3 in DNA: TGTGCCAGCAGCCAAGTCCGGGGGAGGAAAAACATTCAGTACTTC. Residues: CASSQVRGRKNIQYF.

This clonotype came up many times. The CDR3 loop reads CASSYWDTAGELFF. DNA for the CDR3: TGTGCCAGCAGTTATTGGGACACAGCCGGGGAGCTGTTTTTT. This chain joins TRBV6-1 and TRBJ2-2; the D gene is possibly TRBD1 (6 bases). The CDR3 is 14 residues long. Germline assignment: CDR1 MNHNS and CDR2 SASEGT. Deletions cut 5 bases from V and 6 bases from J, with 13 bases between.

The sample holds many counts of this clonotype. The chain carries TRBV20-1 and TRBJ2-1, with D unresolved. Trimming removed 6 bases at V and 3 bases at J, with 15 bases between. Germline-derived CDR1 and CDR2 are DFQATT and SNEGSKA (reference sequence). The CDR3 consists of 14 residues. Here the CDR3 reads CSASKSEIYNEQFF. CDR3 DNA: TGCAGTGCCAGCAAGTCTGAAATCTACAATGAGCAGTTCTTC.

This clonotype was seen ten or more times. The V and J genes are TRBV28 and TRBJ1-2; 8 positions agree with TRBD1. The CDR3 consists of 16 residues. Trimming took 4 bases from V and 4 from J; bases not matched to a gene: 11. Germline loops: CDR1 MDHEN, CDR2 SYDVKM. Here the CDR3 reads CASSYDRGGRVYGYTF. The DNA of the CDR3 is TGTGCCAGCAGTTACGACAGGGGAGGGAGGGTCTATGGCTACACCTTC.

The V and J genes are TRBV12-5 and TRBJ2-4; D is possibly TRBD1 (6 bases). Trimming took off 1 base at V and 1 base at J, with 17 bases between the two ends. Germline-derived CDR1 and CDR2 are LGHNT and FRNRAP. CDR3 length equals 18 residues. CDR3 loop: CASGLDRTAGDAKNIQYF. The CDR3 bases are TGTGCTAGTGGTTTGGACAGAACTGCAGGGGACGCCAAAAACATTCAGTACTTC.

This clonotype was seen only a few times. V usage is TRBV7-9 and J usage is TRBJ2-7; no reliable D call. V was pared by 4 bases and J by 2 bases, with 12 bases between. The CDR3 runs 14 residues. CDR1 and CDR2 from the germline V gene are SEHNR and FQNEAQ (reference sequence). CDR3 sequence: CASSYPTRPYEQYF. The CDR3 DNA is TGTGCCAGCAGCTACCCCACAAGGCCCTACGAGCAGTACTTC.

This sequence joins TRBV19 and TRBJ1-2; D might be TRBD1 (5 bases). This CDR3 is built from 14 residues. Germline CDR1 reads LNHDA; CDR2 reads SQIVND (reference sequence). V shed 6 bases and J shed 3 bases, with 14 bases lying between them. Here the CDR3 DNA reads TGTGCCAGTAGACGCCCCGACAGTCACTATGGCTACACCTTC. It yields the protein CASRRPDSHYGYTF. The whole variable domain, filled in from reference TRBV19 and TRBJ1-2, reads DGGITQSPKYLFRKEGQNVTLSCEQNLNHDAMYWYRQDPGQGLRLIYYSQIVNDFQKGDIAEGYSVSREKKESFPLTVTSAQKNPTAFYLCASRRPDSHYGYTFGSGTRLTVV.

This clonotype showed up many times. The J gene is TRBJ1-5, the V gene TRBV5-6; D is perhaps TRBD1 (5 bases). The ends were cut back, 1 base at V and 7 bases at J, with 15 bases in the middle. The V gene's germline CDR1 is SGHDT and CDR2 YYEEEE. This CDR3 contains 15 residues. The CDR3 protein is CASSLLGADRQPQHF. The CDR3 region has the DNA TGTGCCAGCAGCTTGCTAGGGGCTGACCGGCAGCCCCAGCATTTT.

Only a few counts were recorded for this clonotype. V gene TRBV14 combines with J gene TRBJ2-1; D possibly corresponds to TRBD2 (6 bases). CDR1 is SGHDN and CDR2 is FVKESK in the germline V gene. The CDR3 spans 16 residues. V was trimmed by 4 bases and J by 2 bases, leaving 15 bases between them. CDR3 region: CASSPTFRTTYNEQFF. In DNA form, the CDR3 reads TGTGCCAGCAGCCCAACATTTAGGACTACCTACAATGAGCAGTTCTTC.

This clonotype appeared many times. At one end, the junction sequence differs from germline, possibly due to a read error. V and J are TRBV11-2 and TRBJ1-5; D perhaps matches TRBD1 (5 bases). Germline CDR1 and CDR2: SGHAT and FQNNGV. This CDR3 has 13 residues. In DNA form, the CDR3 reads TGCGCCAGCAGCTTGGTAGGGGATCAGCCCCAGCATTTT. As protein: CASSLVGDQPQHF.

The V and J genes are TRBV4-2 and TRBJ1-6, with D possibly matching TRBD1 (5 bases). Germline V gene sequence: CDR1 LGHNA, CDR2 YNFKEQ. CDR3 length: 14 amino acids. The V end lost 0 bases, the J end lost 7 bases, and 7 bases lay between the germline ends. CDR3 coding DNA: TGTGCCAGCAGCCAAGAGGGGGGGAATTCACCCCTCCACTTT. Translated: CASSQEGGNSPLHF.

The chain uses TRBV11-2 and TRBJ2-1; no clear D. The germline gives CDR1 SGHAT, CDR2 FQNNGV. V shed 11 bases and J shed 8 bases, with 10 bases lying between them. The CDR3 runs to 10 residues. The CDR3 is CAGHGDEQFF. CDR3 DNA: TGTGCCGGCCATGGGGATGAGCAGTTCTTC. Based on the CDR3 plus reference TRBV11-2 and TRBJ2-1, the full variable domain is EAGVAQSPRYKIIEKRQSVAFWCNPISGHATLYWYQQILGQGPKLLIQFQNNGVVDDSQLPKDRFSAERLKGVDSTLKIQPAKLEDSAVYLCAGHGDEQFFGPGTRLTVL.

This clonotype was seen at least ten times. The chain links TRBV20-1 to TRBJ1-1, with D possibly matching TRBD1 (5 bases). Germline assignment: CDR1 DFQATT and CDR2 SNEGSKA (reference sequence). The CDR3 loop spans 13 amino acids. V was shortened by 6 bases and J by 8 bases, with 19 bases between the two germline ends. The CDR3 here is CSARPTGSVEAFF. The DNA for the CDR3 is TGCAGTGCCCGTCCAACAGGATCGGTAGAAGCTTTCTTT.

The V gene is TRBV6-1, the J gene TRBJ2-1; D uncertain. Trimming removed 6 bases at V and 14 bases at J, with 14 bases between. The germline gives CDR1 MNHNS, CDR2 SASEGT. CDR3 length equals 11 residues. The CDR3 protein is CASRRHKTEFF. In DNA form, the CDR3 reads TGTGCCAGCAGGCGACACAAAACAGAGTTCTTC.

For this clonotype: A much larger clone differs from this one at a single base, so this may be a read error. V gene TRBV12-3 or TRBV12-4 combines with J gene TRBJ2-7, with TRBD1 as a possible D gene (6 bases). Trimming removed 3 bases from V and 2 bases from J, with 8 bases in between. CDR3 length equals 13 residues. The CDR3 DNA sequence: TGTGCCAGCAGTTTCCAGGGGCCCTACGAGCAGTACTTC. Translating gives CASSFQGPYEQYF.

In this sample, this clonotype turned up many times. The CDR3 region has the DNA TGTGCCAGCAGTACCGCCTCGGGAGGGTGGTATGCCACAGATACGCAGTATTTT. Its protein is CASSTASGGWYATDTQYF. The rearrangement uses TRBV12-3 or TRBV12-4 and TRBJ2-3, with 8 bases aligning to TRBD2. This CDR3 is built from 18 residues. V trimming: 5 bases; J trimming: 2 bases; junction bases outside the gene matches: 15.

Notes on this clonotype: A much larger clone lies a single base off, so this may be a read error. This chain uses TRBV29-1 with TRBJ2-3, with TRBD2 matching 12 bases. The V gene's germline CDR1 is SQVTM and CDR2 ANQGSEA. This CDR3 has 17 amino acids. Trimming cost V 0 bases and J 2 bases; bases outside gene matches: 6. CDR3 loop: CSVEDPTSGSYTDTQYF. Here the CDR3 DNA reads TGCAGCGTTGAAGATCCGACTAGCGGGAGTTACACAGATACGCAGTATTTT.

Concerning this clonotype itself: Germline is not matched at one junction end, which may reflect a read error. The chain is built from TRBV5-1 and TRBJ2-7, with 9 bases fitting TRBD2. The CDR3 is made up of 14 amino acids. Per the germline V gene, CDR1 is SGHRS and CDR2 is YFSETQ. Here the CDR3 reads CASSPQTSGYEQYF. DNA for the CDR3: TGTGCCAGCAGCCCGCAGACTAGCGGATACGAGCAGTACTTC. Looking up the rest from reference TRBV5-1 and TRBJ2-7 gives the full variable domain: KAGVTQTPRYLIKTRGQQVTLSCSPISGHRSVSWYQQTPGQGLQFLFEYFSETQRNKGNFPGRFSGRQFSNSRSEMNVSTLELGDSALYLCASSPQTSGYEQYFGPGTRLTVT.

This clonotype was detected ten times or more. The CDR3 protein is CSAKNRQIYGYTF. The CDR3 DNA sequence: TGCAGTGCTAAAAACAGGCAGATCTATGGCTACACCTTC. The V call is TRBV20-1, the J call TRBJ1-2; possibly TRBD1 for D (5 bases). This CDR3 has 13 amino acids. Trimming removed 4 bases at V and 4 bases at J, with 13 bases between. Per germline, CDR1 DFQATT and CDR2 SNEGSKA (reference sequence).

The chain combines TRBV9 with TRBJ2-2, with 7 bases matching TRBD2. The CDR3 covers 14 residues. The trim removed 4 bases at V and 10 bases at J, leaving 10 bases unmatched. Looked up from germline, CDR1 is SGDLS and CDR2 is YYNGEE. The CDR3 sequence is CASSHARDYEELFF. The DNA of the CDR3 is TGTGCCAGCAGCCACGCCCGGGACTACGAGGAGCTGTTTTTT.

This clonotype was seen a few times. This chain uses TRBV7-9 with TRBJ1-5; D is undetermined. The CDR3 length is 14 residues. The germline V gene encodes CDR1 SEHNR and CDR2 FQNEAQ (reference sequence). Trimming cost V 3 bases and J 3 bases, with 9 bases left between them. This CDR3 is CASSFGQTNQPQHF. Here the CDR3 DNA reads TGTGCCAGCAGCTTCGGGCAGACCAATCAGCCCCAGCATTTT.

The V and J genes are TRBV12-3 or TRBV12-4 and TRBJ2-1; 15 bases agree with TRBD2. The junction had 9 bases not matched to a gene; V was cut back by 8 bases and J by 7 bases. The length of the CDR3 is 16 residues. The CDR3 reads CASCWTSGRATNEQFF. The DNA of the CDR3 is TGTGCCAGCTGCTGGACTAGCGGGAGGGCCACGAATGAGCAGTTCTTC.

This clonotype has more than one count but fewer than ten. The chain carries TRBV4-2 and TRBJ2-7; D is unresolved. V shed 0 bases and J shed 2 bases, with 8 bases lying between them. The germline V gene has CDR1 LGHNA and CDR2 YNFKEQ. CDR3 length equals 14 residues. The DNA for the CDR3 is TGTGCCAGCAGCCAAGACCTTATGACCTACGAGCAGTACTTC. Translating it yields CASSQDLMTYEQYF.